This entry describes one T cell receptor beta chain. The data are from a study of shared T cell receptors in the human thymus. Profiling relied on immunoSEQ multiplex PCR, and the TCRdb table lists in-frame clones only, not all of them. The table has approximately 580,000 clones, approximately 80% seen once. The V gene's germline CDR1 is LNHNV and CDR2 YYDKDF (reference sequence). This CDR3 comprises 16 residues. Trimming took 0 bases from V and 4 from J, leaving 15 bases between them. These data were also reused for a study on human thymus T cells. As that study records: Congenital heart defects were the reason for the corrective surgery that the donors, healthy Finnish infants, were having. Thymus was obtained from resections taken during corrective heart surgery. Thymic and blood repertoires seemed to show skewed V and J gene use. Related research examined unrelated individuals and reported that their thymic repertoires overlapped highly.

The specimen sequenced was thymocytes. The receptor was derived from a boy less than two years old with a congenital heart defect. V and J are TRBV15 and TRBJ2-5, with TRBD2 as a possible D gene (6 bases). The CDR3 DNA is TGTGCCACCAGCAGAGAGTGGGCCCGGGAGACAGAGACCCAGTACTTC. Translated, it gives CATSREWARETETQYF.